The next 31 T cell receptor beta chains were all read from a single sample in a study of cytomegalovirus exposure and HLA in healthy donors. PCR amplification relied on 60 Vbeta primers (plus 13 Jbeta primers). Assay used: immunoSEQ multiplex PCR; TCRdb lists only in-frame clones, some missing. The data contain 150,000 to 200,000 clones, roughly 80% of them singletons. Sequencing was carried out using PBMCs. The receptors originated from a woman aged 40 to 55 in good health and CMV-seropositive.

Points on this clone: The sample carries other DNA sequences with the same CDR3. The J gene is TRBJ1-3, the V gene TRBV5-4; the D is unclear. The CDR3 length is 13 residues. V lost 0 bases and J 3 bases, leaving 4 bases between the germline ends. Germline CDR1 and CDR2: SGHNT and YYREEE (reference sequence). This CDR3 reads CASSLAGGNTIYF. In DNA form, the CDR3 reads TGTGCCAGCAGCTTGGCCGGTGGAAACACCATATATTTT. Based on the CDR3 plus reference TRBV5-4 and TRBJ1-3, the full variable domain is ETGVTQSPTHLIKTRGQQVTLRCSSQSGHNTVSWYQQALGQGPQFIFQYYREEENGRGNFPPRFSGLQFPNYSSELNVNALELDDSALYLCASSLAGGNTIYFGEGSWLTVV.

This clone has only one observation. V usage is TRBV13 and J usage is TRBJ2-2, with unresolved D. Trimming left V 5 bases short and J 6 bases short, with 16 bases between. The CDR3 length is 15 residues. Germline values: CDR1 PRHDT, CDR2 FYEKMQ (reference sequence). The CDR3 protein is CASSTYWNGSGELFF. For the CDR3, the DNA is TGTGCCAGCAGCACCTACTGGAACGGGTCCGGGGAGCTGTTTTTT.

The V and J genes are TRBV5-4 and TRBJ2-1; 8 nucleotides align to TRBD2. V shed 3 bases and J 7 bases; nucleotides not matched to a gene: 12. Germline V gene sequence: CDR1 SGHNT, CDR2 YYREEE (reference sequence). There are 16 residues in the CDR3. The CDR3 region is CASSSLQSGRWNEQFF. Written as DNA, the CDR3 is TGTGCCAGCAGCTCCCTGCAGAGCGGGAGATGGAATGAGCAGTTCTTC. The full variable domain, in which reference TRBV5-4 and TRBJ2-1 provide the parts outside the CDR3, is ETGVTQSPTHLIKTRGQQVTLRCSSQSGHNTVSWYQQALGQGPQFIFQYYREEENGRGNFPPRFSGLQFPNYSSELNVNALELDDSALYLCASSSLQSGRWNEQFFGPGTRLTVL.

The V call is TRBV11-3, the J call TRBJ2-7; tentative D call: TRBD2 (7 bases). The germline V gene encodes CDR1 SGHNT and CDR2 YENEEA. V shed 1 base and J shed 2 bases, with 12 bases lying between them. This CDR3 has 15 residues. CDR3 protein: CASSLGGGHTYEQYF. The DNA of the CDR3 is TGTGCCAGCAGCTTAGGGGGGGGGCATACCTACGAGCAGTACTTC.

The chain couples TRBV7-2 to TRBJ2-5; maybe TRBD1 (6 bases). Trimming pared 1 base from V and 2 bases from J, leaving 14 bases between. This CDR3 contains 16 residues. CDR1 and CDR2 (germline): SGHTA, FQGNSA. CDR3 coding DNA: TGTGCCAGCAGCTTAGGAGCCGGGACATTACAAGAGACCCAGTACTTC. Its protein product is CASSLGAGTLQETQYF. The full variable domain, with the rest looked up from reference TRBV7-2 and TRBJ2-5, is GAGVSQSPSNKVTEKGKDVELRCDPISGHTALYWYRQSLGQGLEFLIYFQGNSAPDKSGLPSDRFSAERTGGSVSTLTIQRTQQEDSAVYLCASSLGAGTLQETQYFGPGTRLLVL.

The chain employs TRBV13 and TRBJ2-5, with 10 bases lining up with TRBD2. The CDR3 runs to 14 residues. Germline CDR1 reads PRHDT; CDR2 reads FYEKMQ (reference sequence). The V gene end was trimmed by 5 bases and the J gene end by 9 bases; junction bases not matched to a gene: 9. CDR3 region: CASSQAGGALAQYF. In DNA, the CDR3 is TGTGCCAGCAGCCAAGCGGGGGGGGCCTTGGCCCAGTACTTC.

This clone was observed once. V is TRBV2 and J is TRBJ2-3, with 10 bases aligning to TRBD1. Germline assignment: CDR1 SNHLY and CDR2 FYNNEI. Germline trimming cut 8 bases from V and 6 bases from J; bases unmatched to any gene: 8. This CDR3 has 14 residues. The CDR3 DNA reads as TGTGCCAGCCAACCGGGACAGGGGCTGGATACGCAGTATTTT. Translated, it gives CASQPGQGLDTQYF.

The chain combines TRBV30 with TRBJ1-1; TRBD1 matches at 8 bases. Unmatched junction bases numbered 6, after V lost 0 bases and J lost 6 bases. CDR1 GTSNPN and CDR2 SVGIG come from the germline V gene (reference sequence). CDR3 length equals 14 residues. The CDR3 bases are TGTGCCTGGAGTGTACAGGGGGGAACGGCTGAAGCTTTCTTT. Protein: CAWSVQGGTAEAFF.

The chain uses TRBV5-1 and TRBJ2-2, with 10 nucleotides matching TRBD1. This CDR3 has 16 residues. The junction had 5 bases not matched to a gene; V was cut back by 2 bases and J by 4 bases. Germline values: CDR1 SGHRS, CDR2 YFSETQ. The CDR3 reads CASSFYRTGGTGELFF. In DNA form, the CDR3 reads TGCGCCAGCAGCTTCTACCGGACAGGGGGCACCGGGGAGCTGTTTTTT.

To note about this clone: The sample has other DNA sequences that encode this CDR3 too. V usage is TRBV5-1 and J usage is TRBJ2-3; TRBD2 matches at 9 bases. V trimming: 0 bases; J trimming: 4 bases; junction bases outside the gene matches: 9. Germline V gives CDR1 SGHRS, CDR2 YFSETQ. This CDR3 region has 17 residues. Here the CDR3 reads CASSLALAGPAADTQYF. The CDR3 nucleotides read TGCGCCAGCAGCTTGGCACTAGCGGGCCCCGCCGCAGATACGCAGTATTTT. Variable domain in full (rest from reference TRBV5-1 and TRBJ2-3): KAGVTQTPRYLIKTRGQQVTLSCSPISGHRSVSWYQQTPGQGLQFLFEYFSETQRNKGNFPGRFSGRQFSNSRSEMNVSTLELGDSALYLCASSLALAGPAADTQYFGPGTRLTVL.

This clone was recorded a few times. V is TRBV7-3 and J is TRBJ1-2; 9 nucleotides align to TRBD1. V lost 4 bases, J lost 8 bases, and 8 bases stayed unmatched. Germline V gene data show CDR1 as SGHTA and CDR2 as FQGTGA. The CDR3 has 14 amino acids. The CDR3 spells CASSSGTGNDGYTF. The CDR3 nucleotides read TGTGCCAGCAGCTCAGGGACAGGGAACGACGGCTACACCTTC.

This clone was observed a few times. The DNA of the CDR3 is TGTGCCAGCAGGGGACTAGCGTTACTTGCCGGGGAGCTGTTTTTT. Translated, it gives CASRGLALLAGELFF. The gene calls are TRBV27 and TRBJ2-2; 10 bases fit TRBD2. The germline gives CDR1 MNHEY, CDR2 SMNVEV (reference sequence). V gave up 6 bases and J gave up 6 bases; unmatched junction bases: 7. The CDR3 contains 15 residues.

The CDR3 DNA follows: TGTGCCAGCTCAACGGACAGCCAAGAGACCCAGTACTTC. Its protein is CASSTDSQETQYF. The chain recombines TRBV18 with TRBJ2-5; D perhaps matches TRBD1 (6 bases). In germline, CDR1 is KGHSH, CDR2 LQKENI. The CDR3 extends over 13 amino acids. Trimming pared 5 bases from V and 1 base from J, leaving 8 bases between.

The CDR3 reads CASSQGRLTEAFF. The CDR3 coding sequence is TGTGCCAGCAGTCAAGGCAGGCTTACTGAAGCTTTCTTT. The chain employs TRBV11-3 and TRBJ1-1; unclear D gene. Trimming pared 6 bases from V and 5 bases from J, leaving 13 bases between. CDR3 length equals 13 residues. Germline V gene sequence: CDR1 SGHNT, CDR2 YENEEA. Full variable domain (rest looked up from reference TRBV11-3 and TRBJ1-1): EAGVVQSPRYKIIEKKQPVAFWCNPISGHNTLYWYLQNLGQGPELLIRYENEEAVDDSQLPKDRFSAERLKGVDSTLKIQPAELGDSAVYLCASSQGRLTEAFFGQGTRLTVV.

About this clone itself: A read error is likely, as this CDR3 ends without the conserved phenylalanine or tryptophan. J is TRBJ2-7 and V is TRBV6-5; possibly TRBD2 for D (7 bases). The CDR3 extends over 14 amino acids. In germline, CDR1 is MNHEY, CDR2 SVGAGI. V gave up 8 bases and J gave up 6 bases, with 20 bases separating them. CDR3 residues: CASGVGAGTSEQYL. CDR3 coding DNA: TGTGCCAGCGGAGTAGGAGCGGGGACATCCGAGCAGTACCTC.

This clone was recorded only once. This chain joins TRBV28 and TRBJ1-1; 12 bases line up with TRBD1. The V gene end was trimmed by 9 bases and the J gene end by 0 bases; junction bases not matched to a gene: 14. The CDR3 runs to 18 residues. Germline V gene lookup returns CDR1 MDHEN and CDR2 SYDVKM. The CDR3 DNA is TGTGCCAGTCCGGGACAGGGGGCTCCCGTCCATATGAACACTGAAGCTTTCTTT. Translating gives CASPGQGAPVHMNTEAFF.

V usage is TRBV20-1 and J usage is TRBJ2-5; no reliable D call. Per the germline V gene, CDR1 is DFQATT and CDR2 is SNEGSKA (reference sequence). The CDR3 covers 10 residues. Trimming removed 3 bases at V and 5 bases at J, with 4 bases between. The chain's CDR3 is CSARRETQYF. CDR3 DNA sequence: TGCAGTGCTAGGAGGGAGACCCAGTACTTC.

The chain recombines TRBV7-3 with TRBJ2-6; 9 bases align to TRBD1. Germline trimming cut 4 bases from V and 2 bases from J; bases unmatched to any gene: 3. Germline-derived CDR1 and CDR2 are SGHTA and FQGTGA. The CDR3 runs 16 residues. The CDR3 loop is CASSWTGVAGANVLTF. CDR3 sequence (DNA): TGTGCCAGCAGCTGGACAGGGGTGGCTGGGGCCAACGTCCTGACTTTC.

The chain uses TRBV7-2 and TRBJ1-3; 7 bases line up with TRBD1. V was pared by 3 bases and J by 7 bases, with 12 bases of the junction left unmatched. Germline assignment: CDR1 SGHTA and CDR2 FQGNSA. The CDR3 totals 16 residues. CDR3 region: CASSLEGTVGRNTIYF. The CDR3, as DNA: TGTGCCAGCAGCTTGGAAGGGACAGTCGGGCGGAACACCATATATTTT. Supplemented by reference TRBV7-2 and TRBJ1-3, the full variable domain reads GAGVSQSPSNKVTEKGKDVELRCDPISGHTALYWYRQSLGQGLEFLIYFQGNSAPDKSGLPSDRFSAERTGGSVSTLTIQRTQQEDSAVYLCASSLEGTVGRNTIYFGEGSWLTVV.

The chain combines TRBV7-2 with TRBJ2-1; 10 nucleotides line up with TRBD2. V shed 5 bases and J 6 bases; nucleotides not matched to a gene: 10. CDR3 length: 16 amino acids. Germline assignment: CDR1 SGHTA and CDR2 FQGNSA. For the CDR3, the DNA is TGTGCCAGCAGCCACGAAGCGGGAGGGCCCTTCAATGAGCAGTTCTTC. Translation gives CASSHEAGGPFNEQFF.

The chain recombines TRBV28 with TRBJ2-7, with TRBD1 as a possible D gene (7 bases). This CDR3 is built from 15 residues. Germline V gene sequence: CDR1 MDHEN, CDR2 SYDVKM. Deletions cut 4 bases from V and 3 bases from J, with 16 bases between. The CDR3 loop is CASSSPTGRLYEQYF. The CDR3 bases are TGTGCCAGCAGTTCTCCGACAGGGAGGCTCTACGAGCAGTACTTC.

This clone showed up just a few times. V is TRBV13 and J is TRBJ1-3; a weak D match, TRBD1 (6 bases). V lost 1 base and J lost 7, with 11 bases in between. The germline gives CDR1 PRHDT, CDR2 FYEKMQ (reference sequence). This CDR3 is 14 amino acids long. CDR3 in amino acids: CASSLEQGRNTIYF. CDR3 nucleotide sequence: TGTGCCAGCAGCTTAGAACAGGGTAGGAACACCATATATTTT.

The CDR3 DNA is TGTGCCAGCAGCTTAGAGTCACAAGAGACCCAGTACTTC. It encodes CASSLESQETQYF. The V gene is TRBV11-2, the J gene TRBJ2-5; no clear D gene. V dropped 0 bases and J dropped 2 bases, with 4 bases sitting between them. The CDR3 is made up of 13 amino acids. Germline lookup yields CDR1 SGHAT and CDR2 FQNNGV.

This clone occurred a few times. The J gene is TRBJ2-7, the V gene TRBV7-9; 8 nucleotides align to TRBD2. J gave up 3 bases and V 3 bases, and 7 bases lay outside the gene matches. Looked up from germline, CDR1 is SEHNR and CDR2 is FQNEAQ (reference sequence). The CDR3 runs to 15 residues. The CDR3 nucleotides read TGTGCCAGCAGCTTGGGAGTAGCGGGACGCTACGAGCAGTACTTC. Translation: CASSLGVAGRYEQYF. The variable domain in full, completed from reference TRBV7-9 and TRBJ2-7, reads DTGVSQNPRHKITKRGQNVTFRCDPISEHNRLYWYRQTLGQGPEFLTYFQNEAQLEKSRLLSDRFSAERPKGSFSTLEIQRTEQGDSAMYLCASSLGVAGRYEQYFGPGTRLTVT.

V and J are TRBV2 and TRBJ2-5; the match to TRBD1 covers 8 bases. Losses at the gene ends were 6 bases for V and 5 bases for J; bases not matched to a gene: 8. This CDR3 has 14 residues. Germline V gene data show CDR1 as SNHLY and CDR2 as FYNNEI. In nucleotides, the CDR3 is TGTGCCAGCAGCTTCACCCAGGGGGCTGAGACCCAGTACTTC. It translates to CASSFTQGAETQYF.

The chain has TRBV6-6 and TRBJ2-1, with 7 nucleotides matching TRBD1. The CDR3 runs to 15 residues. V shed 7 bases, J shed 7 bases, and the junction held 13 bases outside the gene matches. The germline CDR1 and CDR2 sequences are MNHNY and SVGAGI (reference sequence). The CDR3 DNA is TGTGCCAGCACCCAACCGGGACAGTTCTTTAATGAGCAGTTCTTC. Its translation is CASTQPGQFFNEQFF.

The chain is built from TRBV19 and TRBJ2-2, with a weak D call TRBD2 (6 bases). The germline V and J ends were trimmed by 4 bases and 0 bases, with 21 bases remaining between them. The CDR3 runs 19 residues. Germline V gene data show CDR1 as LNHDA and CDR2 as SQIVND (reference sequence). The DNA for the CDR3 is TGTGCCAGTAGTAGGGGGGTCGGAGGGGACTTCGCGAACACCGGGGAGCTGTTTTTT. Translation gives CASSRGVGGDFANTGELFF.

The rearrangement links TRBV5-8 to TRBJ2-2, with D maybe TRBD2 (7 bases). This CDR3 contains 14 residues. V lost 4 bases and J lost 4, with 11 bases in between. The germline V gene encodes CDR1 SGHTS and CDR2 YDEGEE. CDR3 residues: CASSQGGGTGELFF. The CDR3 bases are TGTGCCAGCAGCCAGGGAGGGGGCACCGGGGAGCTGTTTTTT.

The chain is built from TRBV6-1 and TRBJ1-6; no clear D gene. Deletions cut 2 bases from V and 0 bases from J, with 8 bases between. The germline CDR1 and CDR2 sequences are MNHNS and SASEGT. The CDR3 covers 16 residues. As DNA, the CDR3 is TGTGCCAGCAGTGAACAGGAAAGCTCCTATAATTCACCCCTCCACTTT. This gives the protein CASSEQESSYNSPLHF.

The chain uses TRBV6-1 and TRBJ1-4; the match to TRBD1 covers 9 bases. The J segment lost 4 bases and the V segment lost 8 bases, leaving 8 bases of the junction unmatched. The length of the CDR3 is 15 residues. Germline CDR1 and CDR2: MNHNS and SASEGT. The CDR3 loop reads CASGRTGGVNEKLFF. In DNA, the CDR3 is TGTGCCAGCGGGAGAACAGGGGGCGTTAATGAAAAACTGTTTTTT.

The chain has TRBV2 and TRBJ1-2, with a tentative D call TRBD1 (5 bases). V was cut by 1 base and J by 7 bases, with 16 bases left in between. The CDR3 runs 15 residues. Looked up from germline, CDR1 is SNHLY and CDR2 is FYNNEI. The CDR3 loop reads CASSEDGAGRGGYTF. DNA of the CDR3: TGTGCCAGCAGTGAAGACGGGGCAGGGCGGGGTGGCTACACCTTC.